The 22 T cell receptor beta chains in this list originate from one sample, sequenced in a study of HIV-infected patients and healthy controls. About 540 ng RNA was reverse transcribed with alpha and beta constant-region primers. Alpha and beta chain libraries were made separately by chain-specific third strand synthesis with multiplexing indices. One entry per CDR3 protein results from TCRdb running MiXCR on the 5' RACE reads. The sample includes more than 5,500 distinct CDR3 sequences, 7.5% to 10% of them seen just once. Antiretroviral therapy had run roughly three months, about 14 weeks, before follow-up blood collection. All unsorted peripheral T cells were captured because whole blood was used without fractionation. Sequences were derived from blood, sampled during antiretroviral therapy. The receptors come from an adult with HIV infection.

In its sample, this clonotype was seen a few times. This chain uses TRBV3-1 with TRBJ2-4, with D possibly TRBD2 on 5 matching bases. CDR1 is LGHDT, CDR2 YNNKEL, per germline (reference sequence). This CDR3 comprises 16 residues. Trimming pared 1 base from V and 0 bases from J, leaving 10 bases between. The CDR3 reads CASSQVGAGAKNIQYF. The CDR3 DNA follows: TGTGCCAGCAGCCAAGTGGGAGCCGGAGCCAAAAACATTCAGTACTTC. Full variable domain (rest looked up from reference TRBV3-1 and TRBJ2-4): DTAVSQTPKYLVTQMGNDKSIKCEQNLGHDTMYWYKQDSKKFLKIMFSYNNKELIINETVPNRFSPKSPDKAHLNLHINSLELGDSAVYFCASSQVGAGAKNIQYFGAGTRLSVL.

This clonotype was picked up many times. The chain recombines TRBV5-1 with TRBJ2-3; TRBD1 matches 7 bases. V lost 5 bases to trimming and J lost 2 bases; unmatched junction nucleotides: 14. This CDR3 contains 17 residues. Germline-derived CDR1 and CDR2 are SGHRS and YFSETQ. CDR3 in amino acids: CASSVNPGQKNTDTQYF. CDR3 DNA: TGCGCCAGCAGTGTGAATCCGGGACAGAAAAACACAGATACGCAGTATTTT.

This clonotype is categorized as medium-sized (0.01 to 0.1%). J is TRBJ1-3 and V is TRBV21-1. TRBV21-1 is a pseudogene segment. There are 18 residues in the CDR3. The CDR3 spells CASSKFLAEPSSGNTIYF. The CDR3, as DNA: TGTGCCAGCAGCAAATTTCTCGCAGAACCCTCCTCTGGAAACACCATATATTTT.

Ten or more counts support this clonotype. This chain connects TRBV20-1 to TRBJ2-1; D unclear. V was pared by 0 bases and J by 7 bases, with 4 bases between. This CDR3 comprises 11 residues. Germline V CDR1 and CDR2: DFQATT, SNEGSKA (reference sequence). This CDR3 reads CSAREVNEQFF. CDR3 coding DNA: TGCAGTGCTAGAGAAGTTAATGAGCAGTTCTTC.

This clonotype has at least ten counts. This rearrangement joins TRBV4-2 to TRBJ2-5; a possible D gene is TRBD2 (6 bases). Germline CDR1 LGHNA, CDR2 YNFKEQ. CDR3 size: 20 residues. The V end lost 0 bases, the J end lost 2 bases, and 25 bases lay between the germline ends. The CDR3 region has the DNA TGTGCCAGCAGCCAAGAACAGGCGACTAGGGGATGGCTGATACAAGAGACCCAGTACTTC. Translating gives CASSQEQATRGWLIQETQYF.

This clonotype was found many times. This sequence joins TRBV6-2 or TRBV6-3 and TRBJ2-2; the D is unclear. With 7 bases removed from V and 1 base from J, the gap between germline ends came to 4 bases. Germline V gives CDR1 MNHEY, CDR2 SVGEGT. The CDR3 spans 12 residues. CDR3 sequence (DNA): TGTGCCAGCAATCGGAACACCGGGGAGCTGTTTTTT. Translating it yields CASNRNTGELFF.

The rearrangement links TRBV2 to TRBJ2-7; no firm D call. The CDR3 totals 15 residues. Trimming removed 7 bases at V and 0 bases at J, with 16 bases between. The V gene's germline CDR1 is SNHLY and CDR2 FYNNEI. The CDR3 DNA reads as TGTGCCAGCAAGATAGGGCATCTAGACTCCTACGAGCAGTACTTC. Translated, it gives CASKIGHLDSYEQYF. Looking up the rest from reference TRBV2 and TRBJ2-7 gives the full variable domain: EPEVTQTPSHQVTQMGQEVILRCVPISNHLYFYWYRQILGQKVEFLVSFYNNEISEKSEIFDDQFSVERPDGSNFTLKIRSTKLEDSAMYFCASKIGHLDSYEQYFGPGTRLTVT.

The sample holds many counts of this clonotype. The chain couples TRBV19 to TRBJ1-1; TRBD1 might be the D (5 bases). This CDR3 is built from 16 residues. Trimming removed 4 bases at V and 0 bases at J, with 15 bases between. CDR1 LNHDA and CDR2 SQIVND come from the germline V gene (reference sequence). For the CDR3, the DNA is TGTGCCAGTAGTACCTCCAGGGACTCGATGAACACTGAAGCTTTCTTT. Amino acids: CASSTSRDSMNTEAFF.

Ten or more counts support this clonotype. The chain carries TRBV28 and TRBJ2-2; D call uncertain. Germline V CDR1 and CDR2: MDHEN, SYDVKM. V shed 5 bases and J shed 3 bases, with 4 bases lying between them. The length of the CDR3 is 12 residues. The CDR3: CASSPYTGELFF. CDR3 DNA: TGTGCCAGCAGTCCGTACACCGGGGAGCTGTTTTTT.

Relative to its sample, this clonotype is medium-sized (0.01 to 0.1%). V is TRBV11-2 and J is TRBJ2-3; D not resolved. Trimming took off 1 base at V and 2 bases at J, with 7 bases between the two ends. Germline V CDR1 and CDR2: SGHAT, FQNNGV. The CDR3 totals 14 residues. CDR3 residues: CASSLGSYTDTQYF. For the CDR3, the DNA is TGTGCCAGCAGCTTAGGGTCGTACACAGATACGCAGTATTTT. The whole variable domain, remainder taken from reference TRBV11-2 and TRBJ2-3, is EAGVAQSPRYKIIEKRQSVAFWCNPISGHATLYWYQQILGQGPKLLIQFQNNGVVDDSQLPKDRFSAERLKGVDSTLKIQPAKLEDSAVYLCASSLGSYTDTQYFGPGTRLTVL.

V is TRBV5-6 and J is TRBJ2-2; D possibly matches TRBD1 or TRBD2 (5 bases each). Trimming left V 3 bases short and J 5 bases short, with 20 bases between. Per germline, CDR1 SGHDT and CDR2 YYEEEE. There are 17 residues in the CDR3. CDR3 in DNA: TGTGCCAGCAGCTCGGGGACCTCCCTGCTATATACCGGGGAGCTGTTTTTT. Its protein is CASSSGTSLLYTGELFF.

In this sample, this clonotype turned up many times. The rearrangement uses TRBV11-2 and TRBJ2-1; TRBD2 matches 8 bases. CDR1 and CDR2 from the germline V gene are SGHAT and FQNNGV. The CDR3 length is 16 residues. Trimming cost V 4 bases and J 4 bases; bases outside gene matches: 9. This CDR3 is CASSSRTSSRYNEQFF. The CDR3 nucleotides are TGTGCCAGCAGCTCTAGGACTAGCTCTCGATACAATGAGCAGTTCTTC. The full variable domain, completed using reference TRBV11-2 and TRBJ2-1, is EAGVAQSPRYKIIEKRQSVAFWCNPISGHATLYWYQQILGQGPKLLIQFQNNGVVDDSQLPKDRFSAERLKGVDSTLKIQPAKLEDSAVYLCASSSRTSSRYNEQFFGPGTRLTVL.

At least ten counts were recorded for this clonotype. The chain uses TRBV28 and TRBJ1-1; D may be TRBD1 (5 bases). Germline CDR1 and CDR2: MDHEN and SYDVKM. The ends were cut back, 5 bases at V and 5 bases at J, with 18 bases in the middle. This CDR3 is built from 15 residues. CDR3 nucleotide sequence: TGTGCCAGCAGTCCCTCTGGTCGGGGCGGTACTGAAGCTTTCTTT. Translated, it gives CASSPSGRGGTEAFF.

This clonotype was seen many times. This chain joins TRBV12-3 or TRBV12-4 and TRBJ1-5, with unresolved D. V lost 5 bases to trimming and J lost 5 bases, with 13 bases between them. This CDR3 is 14 amino acids long. The CDR3 is CASSIHGLYQPQHF. The DNA of the CDR3 is TGTGCCAGCAGTATTCATGGGCTTTATCAGCCCCAGCATTTT.

In this sample, this clonotype turned up many times. This chain joins TRBV11-2 and TRBJ2-3, with a tentative D call TRBD2 (6 bases). This CDR3 contains 14 residues. Trimming took off 1 base at V and 6 bases at J, with 11 bases between the two ends. CDR1 and CDR2 (germline): SGHAT, FQNNGV. CDR3 sequence: CASSLVGGVDTQYF. CDR3 nucleotides: TGTGCCAGCAGCTTAGTGGGGGGAGTGGATACGCAGTATTTT. The variable domain in full, completed from reference TRBV11-2 and TRBJ2-3, reads EAGVAQSPRYKIIEKRQSVAFWCNPISGHATLYWYQQILGQGPKLLIQFQNNGVVDDSQLPKDRFSAERLKGVDSTLKIQPAKLEDSAVYLCASSLVGGVDTQYFGPGTRLTVL.

This clonotype was picked up many times. The chain uses TRBV20-1 and TRBJ2-5, with D maybe TRBD1 (5 bases). This CDR3 has 14 residues. Trimming shortened V by 6 bases and J by 4 bases, and 18 bases separated the two germline ends. From germline, CDR1 is DFQATT and CDR2 SNEGSKA (reference sequence). Here the CDR3 reads CSARWGRARETQYF. The CDR3 DNA reads TGCAGTGCGAGGTGGGGCAGGGCAAGAGAGACCCAGTACTTC.

By its share, this clonotype is medium-sized. The chain couples TRBV5-1 to TRBJ1-1, with TRBD1 matching over 8 bases. Germline trimming cut 0 bases from V and 3 bases from J; bases unmatched to any gene: 4. The CDR3 has 15 amino acids. Germline CDR1 SGHRS, CDR2 YFSETQ. CDR3 nucleotide sequence: TGCGCCAGCAGCTTGGGACAGGGGTTCGACACTGAAGCTTTCTTT. Its protein product is CASSLGQGFDTEAFF.

This clonotype was counted ten times or more. The CDR3 bases are TGTGCCAGCAGCGCCGGACAGGGGCAGGGCACAGATACGCAGTATTTT. Protein product: CASSAGQGQGTDTQYF. The chain is built from TRBV9 and TRBJ2-3, with 9 positions matching TRBD1. J lost 1 base, V lost 3 bases, and 6 bases had no gene match. CDR3 length equals 16 residues. Germline-derived CDR1 and CDR2 are SGDLS and YYNGEE.

This clonotype showed up just a few times. The rearrangement links TRBV30 to TRBJ2-2; D possibly corresponds to TRBD2 (5 bases). Germline assignment: CDR1 GTSNPN and CDR2 SVGIG (reference sequence). V dropped 4 bases and J dropped 0 bases, with 12 bases sitting between them. This CDR3 has 15 amino acids. The CDR3 loop is CAWNEEDPNTGELFF. The CDR3 nucleotides are TGTGCCTGGAACGAGGAGGACCCGAACACCGGGGAGCTGTTTTTT.

The table lists this clonotype with many counts. V gene TRBV12-3 or TRBV12-4 combines with J gene TRBJ2-4; D remains unclear. V was clipped by 2 bases and J by 3 bases, with 8 bases between them. The CDR3 has 14 amino acids. The CDR3 protein is CASSLWNNKNIQYF. The CDR3 nucleotides read TGTGCCAGCAGTTTATGGAACAACAAAAACATTCAGTACTTC.

This clonotype was seen repeatedly, ten times or more. The chain links TRBV5-6 to TRBJ2-7; D is perhaps TRBD1 or TRBD2 (5 bases each). CDR1 and CDR2 from the germline V gene are SGHDT and YYEEEE. The CDR3 covers 15 residues. Trimming took 4 bases from V and 1 from J, leaving 15 bases between them. The CDR3 loop is CASSSPGPGSYEQYF. DNA of the CDR3: TGTGCCAGCAGCAGTCCGGGACCGGGGTCCTACGAGCAGTACTTC.

This clonotype was observed a handful of times. The chain uses TRBV28 and TRBJ2-5; 8 bases fit TRBD1. CDR3 length: 14 residues. Trimming at V came to 2 bases and at J to 3 bases, leaving 2 bases not matched to a gene. CDR1 is MDHEN and CDR2 is SYDVKM in the germline V gene. The chain's CDR3 is CASSLPTGEETQYF. CDR3 DNA sequence: TGTGCCAGCAGTTTACCGACAGGGGAAGAGACCCAGTACTTC. Combining the CDR3 with reference TRBV28 and TRBJ2-5 gives the whole variable domain DVKVTQSSRYLVKRTGEKVFLECVQDMDHENMFWYRQDPGLGLRLIYFSYDVKMKEKGDIPEGYSVSREKKERFSLILESASTNQTSMYLCASSLPTGEETQYFGPGTRLLVL.